This T cell receptor beta chain was recorded in a study of blood T cell repertoires in COVID-19. This CDR3 spans 15 amino acids. V lost 6 bases to trimming and J lost 7 bases; unmatched junction nucleotides: 11. In germline, CDR1 is MNHEY, CDR2 SVGAGI. Repertoires were generated with immunoSEQ multiplex PCR, while TCRdb's copy carries only in-frame clones and drops some. This table holds some 100,000 clones, 85% found once. This sequence joins TRBV6-5 and TRBJ1-4; 7 bases align to TRBD1. This sequence originates from a woman between 65 and 79 years old with active or convalescent COVID-19. Sequencing was carried out using peripheral blood. CDR3 bases: TGTGCCAGCAGCCGAACCGGGACAGAAACTGAAAAACTGTTTTTT. Its translation is CASSRTGTETEKLFF.